This T cell receptor beta chain is drawn from a study of T cells in Graves' hyperthyroidism and ophthalmopathy. Study results and limitations: Peripheral blood also featured most of the thyroid clonotypes expanded above 0.001. With a median lead of 6.5 months before onset, the model predicted ophthalmopathy.

Turning to this clonotype: Its antigen remains unidentified.

Amplified TCR beta CDR3 regions came from RNA transcripts. The TCR CDR3 first-round RT-PCR relied on the HTBI primer set. MiXCR, applied by TCRdb to the multiplex PCR reads, yields one record per CDR3 protein. Here the sample spans roughly 500,000 distinct CDR3 sequences, 46% being singletons. Patients with uncontrolled infections, other autoimmune diseases, pregnancy or lactation were excluded. Diagnoses were established using clinical symptoms, serum thyroxine and TRAb, thyroid ultrasound and orbital computed tomography. The CDR3 covers 18 residues. The origin of this receptor is an adult woman with Graves' disease, either hyperthyroidism or ophthalmopathy (not recorded which). The chain links TRBV21-1 to TRBJ2-3; the table names TRBD2, a call not compared with the DNA. TRBV21-1 is shown as a pseudogene. Sequencing was done on a sample of peripheral blood or thyroid tissue (not recorded which). This CDR3 reads CASSSPGLAGVSTDTQYF. CDR3 bases: TGTGCCAGCAGCAGCCCGGGACTAGCGGGAGTGAGCACAGATACGCAGTATTTT.